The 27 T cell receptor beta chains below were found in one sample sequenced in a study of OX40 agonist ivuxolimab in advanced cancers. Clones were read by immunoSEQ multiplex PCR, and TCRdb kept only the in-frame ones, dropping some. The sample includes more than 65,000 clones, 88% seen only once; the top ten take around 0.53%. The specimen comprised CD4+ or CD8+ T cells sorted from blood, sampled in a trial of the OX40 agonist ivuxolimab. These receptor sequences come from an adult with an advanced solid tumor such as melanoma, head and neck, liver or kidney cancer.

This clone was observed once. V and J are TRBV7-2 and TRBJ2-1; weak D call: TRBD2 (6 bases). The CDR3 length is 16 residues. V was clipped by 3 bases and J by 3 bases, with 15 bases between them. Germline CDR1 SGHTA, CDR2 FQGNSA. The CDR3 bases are TGTGCCAGCAGCTTCTTCCGGGCTAGCGACTACAATGAGCAGTTCTTC. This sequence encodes CASSFFRASDYNEQFF.

As DNA, the CDR3 is TGTGCCAGCAGCGCGGGCATATACACTGAAGCTTTCTTT. Translating it yields CASSAGIYTEAFF. The chain recombines TRBV9 with TRBJ1-1; D gene uncertain. Germline CDR1 and CDR2: SGDLS and YYNGEE. Deletions cut 3 bases from V and 3 bases from J, with 9 bases between. This CDR3 spans 13 amino acids.

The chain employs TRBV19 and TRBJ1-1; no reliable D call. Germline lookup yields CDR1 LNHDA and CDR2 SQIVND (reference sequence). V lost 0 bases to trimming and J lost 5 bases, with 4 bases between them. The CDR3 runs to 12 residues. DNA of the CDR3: TGTGCCAGTAGTATAGAGGGGACTGAAGCTTTCTTT. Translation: CASSIEGTEAFF.

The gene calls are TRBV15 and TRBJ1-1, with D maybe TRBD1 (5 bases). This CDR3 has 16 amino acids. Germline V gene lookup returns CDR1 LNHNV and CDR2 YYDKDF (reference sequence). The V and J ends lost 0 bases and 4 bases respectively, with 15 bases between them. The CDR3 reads CATSREGWGEVTEAFF. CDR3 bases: TGTGCCACCAGCAGAGAGGGATGGGGGGAGGTCACTGAAGCTTTCTTT.

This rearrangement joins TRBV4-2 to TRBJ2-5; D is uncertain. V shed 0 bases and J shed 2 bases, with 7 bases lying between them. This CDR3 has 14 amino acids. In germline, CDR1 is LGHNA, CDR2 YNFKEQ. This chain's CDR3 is CASSQDYLQETQYF. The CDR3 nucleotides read TGTGCCAGCAGCCAAGACTACCTGCAAGAGACCCAGTACTTC.

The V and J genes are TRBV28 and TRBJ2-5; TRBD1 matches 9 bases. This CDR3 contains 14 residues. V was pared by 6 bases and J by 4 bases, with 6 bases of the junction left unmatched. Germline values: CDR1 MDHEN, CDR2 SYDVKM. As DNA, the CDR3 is TGTGCCAGCAGGCCATCGGGACAGGGAGAGACCCAGTACTTC. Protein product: CASRPSGQGETQYF.

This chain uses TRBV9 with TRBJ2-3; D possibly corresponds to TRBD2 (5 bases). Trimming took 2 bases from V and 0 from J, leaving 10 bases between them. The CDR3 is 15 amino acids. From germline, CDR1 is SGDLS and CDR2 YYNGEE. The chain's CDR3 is CASSVGAPSTDTQYF. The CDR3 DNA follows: TGTGCCAGCAGCGTGGGAGCGCCTAGCACAGATACGCAGTATTTT.

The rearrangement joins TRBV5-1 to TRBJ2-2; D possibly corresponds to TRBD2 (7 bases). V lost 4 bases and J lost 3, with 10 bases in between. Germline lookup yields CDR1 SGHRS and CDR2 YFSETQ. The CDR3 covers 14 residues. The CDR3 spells CASSRGADTGELFF. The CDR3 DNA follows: TGCGCCAGCAGCCGGGGGGCCGACACCGGGGAGCTGTTTTTT.

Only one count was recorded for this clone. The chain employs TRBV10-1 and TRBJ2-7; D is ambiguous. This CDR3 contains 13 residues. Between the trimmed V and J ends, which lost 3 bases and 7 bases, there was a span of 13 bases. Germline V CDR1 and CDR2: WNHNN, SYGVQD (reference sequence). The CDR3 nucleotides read TGCGCCAGCAGTGACTCCGTTTTCGGGGAGCAGTACTTC. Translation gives CASSDSVFGEQYF.

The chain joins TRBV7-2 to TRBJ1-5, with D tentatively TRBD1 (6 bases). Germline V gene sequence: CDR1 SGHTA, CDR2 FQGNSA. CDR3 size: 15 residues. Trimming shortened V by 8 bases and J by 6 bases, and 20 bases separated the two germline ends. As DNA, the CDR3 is TGTGCCAGCTCCTCGCAGGGGCAAGTGGGTCAGCCCCAGCATTTT. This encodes CASSSQGQVGQPQHF.

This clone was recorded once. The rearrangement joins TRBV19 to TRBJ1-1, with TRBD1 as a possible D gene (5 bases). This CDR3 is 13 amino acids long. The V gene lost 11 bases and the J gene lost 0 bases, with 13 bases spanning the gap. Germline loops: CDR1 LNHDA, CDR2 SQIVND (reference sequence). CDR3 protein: CASNGGLNTEAFF. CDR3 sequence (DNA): TGTGCCTCAAACGGGGGATTGAACACTGAAGCTTTCTTT.

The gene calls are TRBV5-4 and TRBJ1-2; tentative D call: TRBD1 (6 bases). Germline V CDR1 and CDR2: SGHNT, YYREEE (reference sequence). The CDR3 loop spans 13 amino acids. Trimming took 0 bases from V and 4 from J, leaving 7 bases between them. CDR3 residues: CASSLEQGYGYTF. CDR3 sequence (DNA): TGTGCCAGCAGCTTGGAACAGGGCTATGGCTACACCTTC.

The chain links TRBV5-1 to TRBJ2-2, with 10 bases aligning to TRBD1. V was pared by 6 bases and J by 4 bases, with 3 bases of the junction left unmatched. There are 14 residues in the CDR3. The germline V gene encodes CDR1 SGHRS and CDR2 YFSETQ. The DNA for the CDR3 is TGCGCCAGCACCAGGACAGGGGGCACCGGGGAGCTGTTTTTT. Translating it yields CASTRTGGTGELFF.

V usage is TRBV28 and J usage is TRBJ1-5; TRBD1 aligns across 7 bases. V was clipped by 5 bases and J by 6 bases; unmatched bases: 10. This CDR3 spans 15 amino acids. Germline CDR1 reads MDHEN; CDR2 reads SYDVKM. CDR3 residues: CASSPTGKVVQPQHF. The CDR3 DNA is TGTGCCAGCAGTCCGACAGGGAAGGTGGTTCAGCCCCAGCATTTT.

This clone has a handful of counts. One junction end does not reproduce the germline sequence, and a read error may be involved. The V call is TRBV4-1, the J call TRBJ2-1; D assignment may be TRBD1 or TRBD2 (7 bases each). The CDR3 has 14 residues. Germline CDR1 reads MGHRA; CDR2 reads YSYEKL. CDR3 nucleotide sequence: TGCGCCAGCAGCCAAGAACGGGGGGACAGCCAAGGGGTCTTC. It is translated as CASSQERGDSQGVF.

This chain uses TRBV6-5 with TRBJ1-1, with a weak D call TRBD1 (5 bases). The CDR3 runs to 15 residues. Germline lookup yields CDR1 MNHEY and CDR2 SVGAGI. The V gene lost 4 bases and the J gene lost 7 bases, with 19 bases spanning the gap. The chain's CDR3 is CASSLTRDGVFEAFF. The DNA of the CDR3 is TGTGCCAGCAGTTTAACACGGGACGGGGTCTTTGAAGCTTTCTTT.

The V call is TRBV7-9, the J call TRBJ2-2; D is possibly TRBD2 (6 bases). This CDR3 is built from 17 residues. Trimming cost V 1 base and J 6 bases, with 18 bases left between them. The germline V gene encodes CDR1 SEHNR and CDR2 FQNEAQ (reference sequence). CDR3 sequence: CASSLGLASGVPGELFF. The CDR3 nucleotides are TGTGCCAGCAGCTTAGGGCTAGCGAGTGGAGTCCCCGGGGAGCTGTTTTTT.

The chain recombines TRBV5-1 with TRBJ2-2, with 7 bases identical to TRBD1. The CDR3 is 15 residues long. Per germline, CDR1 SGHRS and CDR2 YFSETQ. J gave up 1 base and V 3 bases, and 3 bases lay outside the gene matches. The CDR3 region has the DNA TGCGCCAGCAGCTCCGGACAGGAGAACACCGGGGAGCTGTTTTTT. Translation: CASSSGQENTGELFF.

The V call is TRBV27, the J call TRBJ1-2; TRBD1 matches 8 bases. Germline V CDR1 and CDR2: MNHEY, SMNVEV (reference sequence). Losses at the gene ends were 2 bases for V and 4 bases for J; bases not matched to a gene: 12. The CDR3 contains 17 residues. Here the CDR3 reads CASSLRERDRFVYGYTF. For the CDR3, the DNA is TGTGCCAGCAGTTTAAGGGAGCGGGACAGGTTTGTCTATGGCTACACCTTC.

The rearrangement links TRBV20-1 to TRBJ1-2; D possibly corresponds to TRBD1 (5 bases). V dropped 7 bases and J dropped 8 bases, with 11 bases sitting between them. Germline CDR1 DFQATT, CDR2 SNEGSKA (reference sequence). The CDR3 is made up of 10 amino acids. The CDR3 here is CSVAGWGYTF. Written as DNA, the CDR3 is TGCAGTGTGGCAGGGTGGGGCTACACCTTC.

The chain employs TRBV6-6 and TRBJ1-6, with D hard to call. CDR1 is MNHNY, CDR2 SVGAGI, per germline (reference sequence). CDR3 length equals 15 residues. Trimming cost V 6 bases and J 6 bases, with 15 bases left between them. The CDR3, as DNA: TGTGCCAGCAGGTTTACGTTGGGTGGTAATTCACCCCTCCACTTT. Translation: CASRFTLGGNSPLHF.

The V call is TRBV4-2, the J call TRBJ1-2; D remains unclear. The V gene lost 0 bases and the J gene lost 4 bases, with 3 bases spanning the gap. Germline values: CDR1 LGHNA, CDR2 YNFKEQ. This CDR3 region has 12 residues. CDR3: CASSQEGYGYTF. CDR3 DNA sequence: TGTGCCAGCAGCCAAGAGGGCTATGGCTACACCTTC.

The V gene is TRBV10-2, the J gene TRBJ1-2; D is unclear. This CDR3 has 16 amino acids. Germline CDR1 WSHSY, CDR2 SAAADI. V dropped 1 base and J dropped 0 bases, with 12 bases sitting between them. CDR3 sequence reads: CASSEFGPGSNYGYTF. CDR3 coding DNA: TGCGCCAGCAGTGAGTTTGGGCCAGGATCTAACTATGGCTACACCTTC.

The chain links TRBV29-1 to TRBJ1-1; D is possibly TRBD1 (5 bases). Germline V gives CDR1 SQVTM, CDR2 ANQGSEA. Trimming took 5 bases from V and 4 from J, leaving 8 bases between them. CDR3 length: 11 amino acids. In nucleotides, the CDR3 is TGCAGCGTTCAGGGTAGCACTGAAGCTTTCTTT. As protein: CSVQGSTEAFF.

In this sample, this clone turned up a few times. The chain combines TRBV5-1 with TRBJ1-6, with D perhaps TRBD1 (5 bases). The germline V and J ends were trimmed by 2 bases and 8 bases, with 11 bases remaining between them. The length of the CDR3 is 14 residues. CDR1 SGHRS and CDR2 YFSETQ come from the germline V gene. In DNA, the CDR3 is TGCGCCAGCAGCTTTGGGGGAGGCGATTCACCCCTCCACTTT. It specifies CASSFGGGDSPLHF.

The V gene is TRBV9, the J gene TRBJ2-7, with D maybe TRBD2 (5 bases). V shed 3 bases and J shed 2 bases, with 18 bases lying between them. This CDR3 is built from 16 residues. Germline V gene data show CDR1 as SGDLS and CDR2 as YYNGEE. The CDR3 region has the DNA TGTGCCAGCAGCGCGGGTGGCGGGCTACCTGCCTACGAGCAGTACTTC. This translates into CASSAGGGLPAYEQYF.

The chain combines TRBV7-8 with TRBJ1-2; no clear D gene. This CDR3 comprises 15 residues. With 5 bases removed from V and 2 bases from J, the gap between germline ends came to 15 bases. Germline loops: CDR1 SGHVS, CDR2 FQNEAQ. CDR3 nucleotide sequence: TGTGCCAGCAGCGAGGGCCTCCCAGGAAACTATGGCTACACCTTC. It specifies CASSEGLPGNYGYTF. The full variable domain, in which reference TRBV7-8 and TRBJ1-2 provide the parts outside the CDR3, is GAGVSQSPRYKVAKRGQDVALRCDPISGHVSLFWYQQALGQGPEFLTYFQNEAQLDKSGLPSDRFFAERPEGSVSTLKIQRTQQEDSAVYLCASSEGLPGNYGYTFGSGTRLTVV.